The rows below give T cell receptor beta chains drawn from one sample of a study of cytomegalovirus exposure and HLA in healthy donors. TCRdb's table, derived via immunoSEQ multiplex PCR, lists solely in-frame clones and lacks some. The top ten clones hold approximately 0.98% of a sample with roughly 180,000 clones, around 82% of them seen once. Sequencing was carried out using PBMCs. These receptors were collected from a young man in good health and CMV-seronegative. Both conserved end residues are part of each CDR3. A D gene is named only where the DNA matches it firmly. Where a row states a size, it is once, few, many or the class of an expanded clone; other rows omit it.

TRBJ2-3	TRBV5-6	-	-	TGTGCCAGCAGCTTTCCCACACAGACGAGCACAGATACGCAGTATTTT	CASSFPTQTSTDTQYF
TRBJ1-1	TRBV29-1	-	-	TGCAGCGTTGGCCAGGGGAACACTGAAGCTTTCTTT	CSVGQGNTEAFF
TRBJ2-7	TRBV5-1	TRBD2	-	TGCGCCAGCAGCTTGGCCGCGAGCGGGAGTATCCACGAGCAGTACTTC	CASSLAASGSIHEQYF
TRBJ1-5	TRBV5-6	-	-	TGTGCCAGCAGCTTAGGAGGCGGCGGACAGCCCCAGCATTTT	CASSLGGGGQPQHF
TRBJ2-3	TRBV18	-	-	TGTGCCAGCTCACCACGGCAGGGGAACACAGATACGCAGTATTTT	CASSPRQGNTDTQYF
TRBJ2-3	TRBV18	-	-	TGTGCCAGCTCACCACCGACCAGGGATACGCAGTATTTT	CASSPPTRDTQYF
TRBJ1-6	TRBV28	-	once	TGTGCCAGCAGTTTAAGGGCAGGGATGAATTCACCCCTCCACTTT	CASSLRAGMNSPLHF
TRBJ2-1	TRBV7-8	TRBD2	-	TGTGCCAGCAGCTTAGTACTAGCGGGAGGAATTATGGATGAGCAGTTCTTC	CASSLVLAGGIMDEQFF
TRBJ1-2	TRBV5-1	TRBD1	-	TGCGCCAGCAGCTTGGCCGCCAGGGGGCCTGCTTATGGCTACACCTTC	CASSLAARGPAYGYTF
TRBJ1-6	TRBV4-1	-	-	TGCGCCAGCAGCCCGGGGGGGGCAGGGCTAACGGCCAATTCACCCCTCCACTTT	CASSPGGAGLTANSPLHF
TRBJ1-5	TRBV28	TRBD1	-	TGTGCCAGCAGCCTAGTGGGACAGGGGGCTTCGGGCAATCAGCCCCAGCATTTT	CASSLVGQGASGNQPQHF
TRBJ1-5	TRBV29-1	TRBD1	-	TGCAGCGTTGGCCAGGGGGCTTATCAGCCCCAGCATTTT	CSVGQGAYQPQHF
TRBJ2-7	TRBV29-1	TRBD1	-	TGCAGCGTCGGGACAGGGCTAAACGAGCAGTACTTC	CSVGTGLNEQYF
TRBJ1-2	TRBV27	-	-	TGTGCCAGCACCAGGAGCGGGGACGCGGGGACGAGCTACACCTTC	CASTRSGDAGTSYTF
TRBJ2-4	TRBV18	-	-	TGTGCCAGCTCACCTACCTCCGGTTCTTTTAAAAACATTCAGTACTTC	CASSPTSGSFKNIQYF
TRBJ2-5	TRBV18	TRBD2	-	TGTGCCAGCTCAGCAAAGCCGGGGGGGCAAGGGACCCAGTACTTC	CASSAKPGGQGTQYF
TRBJ2-1	TRBV6-1	TRBD1	-	TGTGCCAGCAGAATCATAGGGACAGCCAACAATGAGCAGTTCTTC	CASRIIGTANNEQFF
TRBJ2-5	TRBV7-6	TRBD2	-	TGTGCCAGCAGCTTAGTGACCGGGACTAGGAGGGAGACCCAGTACTTC	CASSLVTGTRRETQYF
TRBJ2-1	TRBV19	TRBD1	-	TGTGCCAGTAGTATAGGACAGGGGTCCTACAATGAGCAGTTCTTC	CASSIGQGSYNEQFF